This T cell receptor (beta chain) originates from a study of cytomegalovirus exposure and HLA in healthy donors. A multiplex PCR was run with 60 Vbeta primers and 13 Jbeta primers. Data came from immunoSEQ multiplex PCR; TCRdb stores just in-frame clones and leaves some out. The repertoire holds some 140,000 clones, with around 79% as singletons. With regard to this clone: What it binds is unknown.

Overall study results and limits: Follow-up analysis found HLA locus-dependent TCR association rates, highest for DRB1 and lowest for HLA-C. A cluster of highly shared sequence variants was likely a sequencing artifact.

Trimming stripped 5 bases from V and 10 bases from J, with 12 bases between. CDR1 and CDR2 (germline): MNHEY, SMNVEV (reference sequence). The CDR3 loop spans 12 amino acids. The chain combines TRBV27 with TRBJ2-1, with a tentative D call TRBD2 (5 bases). The sample taken for sequencing was PBMCs. This receptor was obtained from a man between 18 and 35 years old in good health and CMV-seronegative. The chain's CDR3 is CASSPPGSEQFF. CDR3 in DNA: TGTGCCAGCAGTCCCCCGGGAAGCGAGCAGTTCTTC.